This record covers a single T cell receptor beta chain. Its antigen remains unidentified. This specimen comes from a study of cytomegalovirus exposure and HLA in healthy donors. Study context: The platform used for the roughly 120 validation repertoires matched that of the approximately 620 first-cohort repertoires, a later analysis reported. General study points: The listing of roughly 160 TCR beta chains classed them as cytomegalovirus-associated. Across donors, most TCRs were seen rarely, yet some public ones were widespread.

Per the germline V gene, CDR1 is MNHNY and CDR2 is SVGAGI (reference sequence). This CDR3 contains 15 residues. V dropped 6 bases and J dropped 0 bases, with 12 bases sitting between them. Using immunoSEQ multiplex PCR, the repertoire was profiled, and TCRdb retains in-frame clones only, with some absent. Of roughly 200,000 clones in the sample, about 81% were seen once. The J gene is TRBJ1-3, the V gene TRBV6-6; D is uncertain. This TCR was sampled from a woman aged 25-40 years in good health and CMV-seronegative. Material: PBMCs. The CDR3 is CASSPDAISGNTIYF. In DNA form, the CDR3 reads TGTGCCAGCAGCCCAGATGCCATCTCTGGAAACACCATATATTTT.